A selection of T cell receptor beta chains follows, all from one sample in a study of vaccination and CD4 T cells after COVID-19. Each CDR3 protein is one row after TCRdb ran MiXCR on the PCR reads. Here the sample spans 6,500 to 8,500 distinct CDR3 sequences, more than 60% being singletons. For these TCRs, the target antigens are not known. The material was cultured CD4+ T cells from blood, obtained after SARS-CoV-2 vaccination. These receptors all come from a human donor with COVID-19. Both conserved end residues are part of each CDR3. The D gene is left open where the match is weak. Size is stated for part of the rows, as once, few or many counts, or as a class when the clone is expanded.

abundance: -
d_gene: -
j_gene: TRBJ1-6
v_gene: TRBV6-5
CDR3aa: CASSYSSISGSYNSPLHF
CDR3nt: TGTGCCAGCAGTTACTCGTCAATTTCGGGGTCCTATAATTCACCCCTCCACTTT

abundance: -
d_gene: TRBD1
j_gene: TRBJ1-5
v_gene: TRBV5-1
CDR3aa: CASSSTGQGGQPQHF
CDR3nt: TGCGCCAGCAGCTCGACAGGACAGGGAGGTCAGCCCCAGCATTTT

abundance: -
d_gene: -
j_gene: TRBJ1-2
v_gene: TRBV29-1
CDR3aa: CSVGTGRGYGYTF
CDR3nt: TGCAGCGTCGGGACGGGGAGAGGCTATGGCTACACCTTC

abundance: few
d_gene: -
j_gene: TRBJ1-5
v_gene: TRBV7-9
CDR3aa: CASSNSQDQPQHF
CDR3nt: TGTGCCAGCAGCAACTCACAGGATCAGCCCCAGCATTTT

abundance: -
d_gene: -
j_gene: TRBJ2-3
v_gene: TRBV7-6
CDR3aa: CASTKRVASLDTQYF
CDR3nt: TGTGCCAGCACTAAAAGAGTGGCTAGCCTAGATACGCAGTATTTT

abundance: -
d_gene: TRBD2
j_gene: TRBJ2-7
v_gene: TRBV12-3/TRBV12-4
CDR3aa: CASPGREGYEQYF
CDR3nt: TGTGCCAGCCCGGGGAGGGAAGGCTACGAGCAGTACTTC

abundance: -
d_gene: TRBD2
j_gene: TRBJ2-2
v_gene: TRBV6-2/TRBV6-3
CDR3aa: CASRTTSGGARGELFF
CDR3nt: TGTGCCAGCAGAACGACTAGCGGGGGGGCTCGAGGGGAGCTGTTTTTT

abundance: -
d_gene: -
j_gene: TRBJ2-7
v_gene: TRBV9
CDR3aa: CASSVGLITAEQYF
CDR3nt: TGTGCCAGCAGCGTAGGGTTGATCACAGCAGAGCAGTACTTC

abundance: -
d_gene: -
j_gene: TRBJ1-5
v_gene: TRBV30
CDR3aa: CAWTRASQGQPQHF
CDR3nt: TGTGCCTGGACGCGGGCCTCGCAAGGTCAGCCCCAGCATTTT

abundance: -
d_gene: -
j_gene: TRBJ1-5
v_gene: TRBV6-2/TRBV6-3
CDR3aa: CASSQLQGNQPQHF
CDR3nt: TGTGCCAGCAGTCAACTACAGGGAAATCAGCCCCAGCATTTT

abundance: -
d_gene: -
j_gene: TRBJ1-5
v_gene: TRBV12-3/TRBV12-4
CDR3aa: CASSWEKIQHF
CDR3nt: TGTGCCAGCAGCTGGGAGAAAATCCAGCATTTT

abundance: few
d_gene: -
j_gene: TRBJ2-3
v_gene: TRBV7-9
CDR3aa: CASSFGGADTQYF
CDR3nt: TGTGCCAGCAGCTTCGGAGGGGCAGATACGCAGTATTTT

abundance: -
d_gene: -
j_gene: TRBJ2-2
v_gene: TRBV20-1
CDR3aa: CSASWGSVGELFF
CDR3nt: TGCAGTGCTAGTTGGGGTTCGGTCGGGGAGCTGTTTTTT

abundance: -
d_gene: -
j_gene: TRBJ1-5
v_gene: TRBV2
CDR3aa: CASSDGSYSNQPQHF
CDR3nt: TGTGCCAGCAGTGATGGCAGCTATAGCAATCAGCCCCAGCATTTT

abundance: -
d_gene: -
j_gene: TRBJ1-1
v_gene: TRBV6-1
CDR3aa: CASRNAGLGTEAFF
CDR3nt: TGTGCCAGCAGGAACGCGGGGTTGGGCACTGAAGCTTTCTTT

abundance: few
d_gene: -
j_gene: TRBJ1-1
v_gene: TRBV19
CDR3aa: CASSNNGGQTEAFF
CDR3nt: TGTGCCAGTAGTAATAACGGGGGGCAAACTGAAGCTTTCTTT

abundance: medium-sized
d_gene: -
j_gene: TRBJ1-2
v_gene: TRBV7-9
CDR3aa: CASSHGAGYGYTF
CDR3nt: TGTGCCAGCAGCCATGGGGCGGGTTATGGCTACACCTTC

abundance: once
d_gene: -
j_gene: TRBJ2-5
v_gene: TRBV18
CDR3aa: CASSPKGETQYF
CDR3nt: TGTGCCAGCTCACCTAAGGGAGAGACCCAGTACTTC

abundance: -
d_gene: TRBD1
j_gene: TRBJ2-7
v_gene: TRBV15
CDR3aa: CATSRGGTGGPEQYF
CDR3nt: TGTGCCACCAGCAGAGGCGGGACAGGGGGACCCGAGCAGTACTTC

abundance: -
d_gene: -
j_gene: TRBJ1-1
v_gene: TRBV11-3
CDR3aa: CASSFTGAEAFF
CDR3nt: TGTGCCAGCAGCTTCACGGGGGCTGAAGCTTTCTTT

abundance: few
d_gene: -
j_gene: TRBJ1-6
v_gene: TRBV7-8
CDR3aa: CASSLAGDPSSPLHF
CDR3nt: TGTGCCAGCAGCTTAGCGGGAGATCCTTCTTCACCCCTCCACTTT

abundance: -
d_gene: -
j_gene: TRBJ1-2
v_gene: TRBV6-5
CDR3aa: CASSYSMGPGGYTF
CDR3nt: TGTGCCAGCAGTTACTCGATGGGTCCCGGTGGCTACACCTTC

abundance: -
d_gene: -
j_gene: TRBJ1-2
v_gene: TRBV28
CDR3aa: CASSSGFGYTF
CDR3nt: TGTGCCAGCAGCTCAGGGTTTGGCTACACCTTC

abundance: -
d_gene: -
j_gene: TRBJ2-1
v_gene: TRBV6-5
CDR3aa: CASSYQTEQFF
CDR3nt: TGTGCCAGCAGCTACCAAACTGAGCAGTTCTTC

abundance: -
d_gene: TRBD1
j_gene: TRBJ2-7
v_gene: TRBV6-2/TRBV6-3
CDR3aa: CASSPRQGRYEQYF
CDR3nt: TGTGCCAGCAGTCCGCGACAGGGGAGGTACGAGCAGTACTTC

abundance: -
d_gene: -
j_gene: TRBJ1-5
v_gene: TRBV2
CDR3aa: CASSVQGLPQPQHF
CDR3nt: TGTGCCAGCAGTGTTCAGGGGTTGCCTCAGCCCCAGCATTTT

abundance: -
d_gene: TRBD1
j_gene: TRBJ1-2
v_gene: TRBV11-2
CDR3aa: CASSLSQGANGYTF
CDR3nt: TGTGCCAGCAGCTTATCGCAGGGGGCGAATGGCTACACCTTC

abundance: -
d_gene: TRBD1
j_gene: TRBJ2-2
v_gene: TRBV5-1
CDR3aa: CASSLGDRGPTGELFF
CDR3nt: TGCGCCAGCAGCTTGGGTGACAGGGGGCCCACCGGGGAGCTGTTTTTT

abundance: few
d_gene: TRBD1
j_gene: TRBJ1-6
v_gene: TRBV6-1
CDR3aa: CASRIQGNSPLHF
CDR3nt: TGTGCCAGCAGAATACAGGGGAATTCACCCCTCCACTTT

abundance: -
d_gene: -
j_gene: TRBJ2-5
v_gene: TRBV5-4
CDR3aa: CASSFDRQETQYF
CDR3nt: TGTGCCAGCAGCTTTGACAGACAAGAGACCCAGTACTTC

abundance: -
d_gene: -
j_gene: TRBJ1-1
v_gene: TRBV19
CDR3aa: CASSIEERGEAFF
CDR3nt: TGTGCCAGTAGTATAGAGGAGAGGGGTGAAGCTTTCTTT

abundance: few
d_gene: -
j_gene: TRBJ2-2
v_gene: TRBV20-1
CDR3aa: CSARDRLRAGELFF
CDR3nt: TGCAGTGCTAGAGATAGGTTGCGGGCCGGGGAGCTGTTTTTT

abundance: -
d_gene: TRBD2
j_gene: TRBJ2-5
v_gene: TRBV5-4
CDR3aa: CASRGGQETQYF
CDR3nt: TGTGCCAGCAGGGGGGGGCAAGAGACCCAGTACTTC

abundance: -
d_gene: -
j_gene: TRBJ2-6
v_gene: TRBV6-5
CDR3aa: CASSYRSGSGANVLTF
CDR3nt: TGTGCCAGCAGTTATAGATCGGGGTCTGGGGCCAACGTCCTGACTTTC

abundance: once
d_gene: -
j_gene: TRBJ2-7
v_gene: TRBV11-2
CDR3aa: CASRTPRGKAGEQYF
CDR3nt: TGTGCCAGCAGAACGCCTCGGGGAAAGGCGGGGGAGCAGTACTTC

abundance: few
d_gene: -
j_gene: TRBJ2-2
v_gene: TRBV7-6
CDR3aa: CASSLVSNTGELFF
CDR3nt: TGTGCCAGCAGCTTGGTCAGCAACACCGGGGAGCTGTTTTTT

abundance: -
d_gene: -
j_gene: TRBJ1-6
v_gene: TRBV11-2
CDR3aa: CASSLKSAPGGYNSPLHF
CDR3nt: TGTGCCAGCAGCTTAAAATCTGCGCCAGGCGGCTATAATTCACCCCTCCACTTT

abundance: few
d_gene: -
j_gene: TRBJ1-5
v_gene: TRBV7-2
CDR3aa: CASSLASNQPQHF
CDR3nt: TGTGCCAGCAGCTTAGCTAGCAATCAGCCCCAGCATTTT

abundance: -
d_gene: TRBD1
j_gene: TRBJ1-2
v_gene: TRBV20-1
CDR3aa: CSARGTGGGYGYTF
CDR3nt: TGCAGTGCTAGGGGAACAGGGGGGGGATATGGCTACACCTTC

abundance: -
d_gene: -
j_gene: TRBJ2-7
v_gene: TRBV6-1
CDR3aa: CASSPGSTYEQYF
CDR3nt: TGTGCCAGCAGCCCGGGATCCACCTACGAGCAGTACTTC

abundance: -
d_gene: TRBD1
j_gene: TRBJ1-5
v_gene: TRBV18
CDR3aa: CASSPMDRVQPQHF
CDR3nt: TGTGCCAGCTCACCTATGGACAGGGTACAGCCCCAGCATTTT

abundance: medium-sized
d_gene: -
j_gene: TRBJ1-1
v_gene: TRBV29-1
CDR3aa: CSVHGPKAGLEGGEAFF
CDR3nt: TGCAGCGTCCATGGACCAAAAGCGGGATTGGAGGGGGGTGAAGCTTTCTTT

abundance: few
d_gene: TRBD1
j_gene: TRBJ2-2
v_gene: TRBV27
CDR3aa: CASRGRQGNTGELFF
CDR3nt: TGTGCCAGCAGGGGCCGACAGGGGAACACCGGGGAGCTGTTTTTT

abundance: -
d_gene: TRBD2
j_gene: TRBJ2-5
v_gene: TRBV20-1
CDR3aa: CSAGAGGAETQYF
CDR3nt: TGCAGTGCCGGAGCGGGGGGTGCCGAGACCCAGTACTTC

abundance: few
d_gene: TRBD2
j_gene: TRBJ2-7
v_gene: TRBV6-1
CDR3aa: CASSAIAGATYEQYF
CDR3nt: TGTGCCAGCAGTGCAATAGCGGGGGCTACCTACGAGCAGTACTTC

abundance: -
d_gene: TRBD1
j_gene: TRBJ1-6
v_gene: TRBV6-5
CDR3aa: CASSYSRQGWNSPLHF
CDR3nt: TGTGCCAGCAGTTACTCGAGACAGGGGTGGAATTCACCCCTCCACTTT

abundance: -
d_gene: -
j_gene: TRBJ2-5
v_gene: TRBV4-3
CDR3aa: CASSRTQGGGETQYF
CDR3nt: TGCGCCAGCAGCCGTACGCAGGGGGGCGGAGAGACCCAGTACTTC

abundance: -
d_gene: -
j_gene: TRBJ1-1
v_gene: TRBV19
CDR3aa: CASSIDPALPTSEAFF
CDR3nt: TGTGCCAGTAGTATAGATCCGGCCCTTCCTACATCTGAAGCTTTCTTT

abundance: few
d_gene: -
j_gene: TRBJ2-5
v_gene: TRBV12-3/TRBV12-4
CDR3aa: CASSRLGRKEETQYF
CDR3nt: TGTGCCAGCAGCCGCCTCGGCAGGAAGGAAGAGACCCAGTACTTC

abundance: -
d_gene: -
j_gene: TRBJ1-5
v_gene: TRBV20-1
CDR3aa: CSARTGSQPQHF
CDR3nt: TGCAGTGCTAGGACCGGGTCCCAGCCCCAGCATTTT

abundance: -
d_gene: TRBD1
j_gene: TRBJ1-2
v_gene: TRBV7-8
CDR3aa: CASSAVLQGSVGGYTF
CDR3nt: TGTGCCAGCAGCGCGGTATTACAGGGGTCGGTCGGGGGCTACACCTTC